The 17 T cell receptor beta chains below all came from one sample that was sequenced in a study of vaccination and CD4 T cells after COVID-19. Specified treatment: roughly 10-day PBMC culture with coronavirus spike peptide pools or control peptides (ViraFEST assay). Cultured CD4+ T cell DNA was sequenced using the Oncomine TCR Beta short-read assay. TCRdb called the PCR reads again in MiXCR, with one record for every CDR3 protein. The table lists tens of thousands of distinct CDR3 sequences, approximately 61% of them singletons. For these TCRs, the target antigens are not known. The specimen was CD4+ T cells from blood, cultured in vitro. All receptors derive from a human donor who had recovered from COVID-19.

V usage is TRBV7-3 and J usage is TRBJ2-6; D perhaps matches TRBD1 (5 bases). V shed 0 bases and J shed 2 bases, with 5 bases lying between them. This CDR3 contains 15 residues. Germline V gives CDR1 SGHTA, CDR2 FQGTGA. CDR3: CASSLTTAGANVLTF. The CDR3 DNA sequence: TGTGCCAGCAGCTTAACGACAGCTGGGGCCAACGTCCTGACTTTC.

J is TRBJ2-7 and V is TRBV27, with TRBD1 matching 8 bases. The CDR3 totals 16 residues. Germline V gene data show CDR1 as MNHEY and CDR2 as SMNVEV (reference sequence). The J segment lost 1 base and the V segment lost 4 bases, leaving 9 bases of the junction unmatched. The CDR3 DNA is TGTGCCAGCAGTTCTTCCAGGGGGCGCGGATCCTACGAGCAGTACTTC. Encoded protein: CASSSSRGRGSYEQYF.

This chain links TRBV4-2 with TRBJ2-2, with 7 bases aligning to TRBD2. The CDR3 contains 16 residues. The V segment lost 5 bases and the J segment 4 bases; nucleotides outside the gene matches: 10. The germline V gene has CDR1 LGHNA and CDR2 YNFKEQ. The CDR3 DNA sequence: TGTGCCAGCAGCTTTATGGGGGGGAGGGGCACCGGGGAGCTGTTTTTT. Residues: CASSFMGGRGTGELFF.

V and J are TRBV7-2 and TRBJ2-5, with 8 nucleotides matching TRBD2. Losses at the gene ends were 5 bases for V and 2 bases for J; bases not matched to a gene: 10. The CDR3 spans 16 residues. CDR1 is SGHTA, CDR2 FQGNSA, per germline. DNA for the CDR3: TGTGCCAGCAGCCCGGGACTAGGGCCTTTACAAGAGACCCAGTACTTC. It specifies CASSPGLGPLQETQYF. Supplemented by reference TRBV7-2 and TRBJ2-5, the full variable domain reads GAGVSQSPSNKVTEKGKDVELRCDPISGHTALYWYRQSLGQGLEFLIYFQGNSAPDKSGLPSDRFSAERTGGSVSTLTIQRTQQEDSAVYLCASSPGLGPLQETQYFGPGTRLLVL.

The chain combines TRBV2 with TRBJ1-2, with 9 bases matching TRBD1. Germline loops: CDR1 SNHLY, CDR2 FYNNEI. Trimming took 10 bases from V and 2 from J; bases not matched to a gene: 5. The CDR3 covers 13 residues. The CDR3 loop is CANKQGANYGYTF. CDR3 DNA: TGTGCCAATAAACAGGGGGCCAACTATGGCTACACCTTC.

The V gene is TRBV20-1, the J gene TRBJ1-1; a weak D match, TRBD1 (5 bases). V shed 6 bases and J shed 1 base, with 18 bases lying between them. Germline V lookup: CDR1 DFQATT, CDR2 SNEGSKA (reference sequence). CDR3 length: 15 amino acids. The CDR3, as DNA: TGCAGTGCAAGCAATAGGGGCCAATCGAACACTGAAGCTTTCTTT. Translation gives CSASNRGQSNTEAFF.

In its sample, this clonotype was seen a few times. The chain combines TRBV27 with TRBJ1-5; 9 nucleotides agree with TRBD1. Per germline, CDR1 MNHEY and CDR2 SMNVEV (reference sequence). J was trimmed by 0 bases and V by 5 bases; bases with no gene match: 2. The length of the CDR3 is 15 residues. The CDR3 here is CASSTDRGSNQPQHF. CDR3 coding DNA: TGTGCCAGCAGTACGGACAGGGGTAGCAATCAGCCCCAGCATTTT.

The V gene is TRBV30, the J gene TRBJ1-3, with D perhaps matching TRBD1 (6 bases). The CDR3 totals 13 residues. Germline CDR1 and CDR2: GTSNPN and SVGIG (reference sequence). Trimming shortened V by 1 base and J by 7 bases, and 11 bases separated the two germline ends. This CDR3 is CAWSGQAGNTIYF. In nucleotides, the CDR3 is TGTGCCTGGAGTGGACAGGCAGGGAACACCATATATTTT.

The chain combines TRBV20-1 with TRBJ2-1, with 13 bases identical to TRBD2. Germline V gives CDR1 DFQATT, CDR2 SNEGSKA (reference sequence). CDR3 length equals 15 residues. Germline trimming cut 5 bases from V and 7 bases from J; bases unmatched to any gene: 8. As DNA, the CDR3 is TGCAGTGCTGGGGGGACTAGCGGGAACCCGAATGAGCAGTTCTTC. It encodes CSAGGTSGNPNEQFF.

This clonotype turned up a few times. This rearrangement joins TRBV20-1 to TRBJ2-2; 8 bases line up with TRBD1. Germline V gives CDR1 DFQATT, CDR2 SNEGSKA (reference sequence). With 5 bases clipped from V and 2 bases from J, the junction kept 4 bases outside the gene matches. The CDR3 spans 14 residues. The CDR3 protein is CSARDRINTGELFF. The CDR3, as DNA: TGCAGTGCTCGGGACAGGATAAACACCGGGGAGCTGTTTTTT.

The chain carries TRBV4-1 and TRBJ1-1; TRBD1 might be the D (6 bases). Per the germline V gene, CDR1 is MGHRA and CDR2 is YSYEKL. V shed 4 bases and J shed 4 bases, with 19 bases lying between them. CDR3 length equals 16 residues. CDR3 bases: TGCGCCAGCAGCCCAGATCCCGGGGGGCGGTCCACTGAAGCTTTCTTT. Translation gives CASSPDPGGRSTEAFF.

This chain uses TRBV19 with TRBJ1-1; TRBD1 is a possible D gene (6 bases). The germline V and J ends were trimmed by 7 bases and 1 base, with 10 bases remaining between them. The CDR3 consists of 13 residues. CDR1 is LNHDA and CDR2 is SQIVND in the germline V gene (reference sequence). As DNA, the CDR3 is TGTGCCAGTAACCCGGACAGGAACACTGAAGCTTTCTTT. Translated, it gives CASNPDRNTEAFF.

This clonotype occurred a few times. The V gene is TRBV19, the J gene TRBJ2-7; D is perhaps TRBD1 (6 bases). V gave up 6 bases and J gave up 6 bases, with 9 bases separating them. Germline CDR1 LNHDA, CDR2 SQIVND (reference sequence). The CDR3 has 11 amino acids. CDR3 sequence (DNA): TGTGCCAGTAGGGACAGAGCCGAGCAGTACTTC. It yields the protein CASRDRAEQYF.

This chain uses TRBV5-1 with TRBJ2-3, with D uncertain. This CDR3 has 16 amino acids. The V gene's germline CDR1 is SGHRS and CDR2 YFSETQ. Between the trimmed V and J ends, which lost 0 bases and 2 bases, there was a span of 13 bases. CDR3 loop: CASSLGSSPSTDTQYF. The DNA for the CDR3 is TGCGCCAGCAGCTTGGGTTCATCTCCGTCCACAGATACGCAGTATTTT.

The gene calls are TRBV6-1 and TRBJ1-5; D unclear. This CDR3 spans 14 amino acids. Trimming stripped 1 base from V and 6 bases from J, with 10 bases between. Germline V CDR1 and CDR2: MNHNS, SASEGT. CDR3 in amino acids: CASSEGGGSQPQHF. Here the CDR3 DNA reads TGTGCCAGCAGTGAAGGGGGAGGGAGTCAGCCCCAGCATTTT.

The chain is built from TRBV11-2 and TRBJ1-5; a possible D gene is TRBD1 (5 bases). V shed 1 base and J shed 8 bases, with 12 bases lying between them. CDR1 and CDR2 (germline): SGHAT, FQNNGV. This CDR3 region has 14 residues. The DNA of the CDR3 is TGTGCCAGCAGCTTAGGCAGGGCTAGCGAGCCCCAGCATTTT. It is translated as CASSLGRASEPQHF.

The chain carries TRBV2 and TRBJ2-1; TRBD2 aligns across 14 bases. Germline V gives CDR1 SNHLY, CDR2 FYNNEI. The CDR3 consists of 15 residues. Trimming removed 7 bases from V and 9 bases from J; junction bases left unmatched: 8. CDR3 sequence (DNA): TGTGCCAGCACAGACAGGGGACTAGCGGGGGTTGAGCAGTTCTTC. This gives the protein CASTDRGLAGVEQFF.